Listed below are T cell receptor beta chains from one sample, sequenced in a study of T cells in Graves' hyperthyroidism and ophthalmopathy. From the multiplex PCR reads, TCRdb called clonotypes with MiXCR, one entry per CDR3 protein. The data contain 500,000 to 800,000 distinct CDR3 sequences, about 14% of them seen just once; the ten biggest clones take up under 15%. Sequencing input: blood. The origin of the receptors is a woman between 50 and 59 years old with Graves' ophthalmopathy. CDR3s include the opening cysteine and the closing phenylalanine or tryptophan. D genes are given only for firm matches. Size is stated for part of the rows, as once, few or many counts, or as a class when the clone is expanded.

>many|TRBV6-1|TRBJ2-7|NA
CASSYHPPGVGLPYEQYF
TGTGCCAGCAGTTACCATCCGCCAGGAGTCGGACTACCGTACGAGCAGTACTTC
>few|TRBV5-1|TRBJ1-1|NA
CASSLGGQGAEAFF
TGCGCCAGCAGCTTGGGGGGGCAGGGCGCTGAAGCTTTCTTT
>NA|TRBV19|TRBJ1-5|NA
CAAKIGSSNQPQHF
TGTGCCGCCAAGATAGGGTCCAGCAATCAGCCCCAGCATTTT
>few|TRBV5-6|TRBJ2-3|TRBD2
CASSRPGTSGASTDTQYF
TGTGCCAGCAGCCGACCAGGGACTAGCGGGGCCAGCACAGATACGCAGTATTTT
>few|TRBV6-6|TRBJ2-2|NA
CASSYSGRRNTGELFF
TGTGCCAGCAGTTACTCCGGCAGGAGAAACACCGGGGAGCTGTTTTTT
>many|TRBV27|TRBJ2-5|NA
CASSLTPGQRRETQYF
TGTGCCAGCAGTTTAACACCGGGCCAACGGCGGGAGACCCAGTACTTC
>many|TRBV12-3/TRBV12-4|TRBJ1-3|NA
CASSFRSGNTIYF
TGTGCCAGCAGTTTTAGGTCTGGAAACACCATATATTTT
>many|TRBV5-1|TRBJ2-2|NA
CASSLKQPGAGELFF
TGCGCCAGCAGCTTGAAACAACCAGGGGCCGGGGAGCTGTTTTTT
>NA|TRBV12-3/TRBV12-4|TRBJ2-1|TRBD2
CASSFSRGLNWTSGRVGNEQFF
TGTGCCAGCAGTTTTTCCAGGGGGCTGAATTGGACTAGCGGGAGAGTGGGGAATGAGCAGTTCTTC
>few|TRBV27|TRBJ1-5|NA
CASSLVGISNQPQHF
TGTGCCAGCAGTTTGGTGGGGATTAGCAATCAGCCCCAGCATTTT
>NA|TRBV4-1|TRBJ1-1|NA
CASSQVGWTQAMNTEAFF
TGCGCCAGCAGCCAAGTTGGTTGGACGCAGGCCATGAACACTGAAGCTTTCTTT
>many|TRBV2|TRBJ2-1|NA
CASRSSVDEQFF
TGTGCCAGCAGGTCTAGCGTTGATGAGCAGTTCTTC
>many|TRBV3-1|TRBJ2-3|NA
CASSQDTPDTQYF
TGTGCCAGCAGCCAAGATACCCCAGATACGCAGTATTTT
>few|TRBV10-3|TRBJ2-2|TRBD2
CAISADLAGPTGSGELFF
TGTGCCATCAGTGCTGATCTAGCGGGCCCCACCGGGTCCGGGGAGCTGTTTTTT
>many|TRBV5-1|TRBJ2-5|NA
CASSLDDPETQYF
TGCGCCAGCAGCTTGGACGATCCAGAGACCCAGTACTTC
>many|TRBV7-2|TRBJ2-3|NA
CASSLSGTRSSTDTQYF
TGTGCCAGCAGCTTAAGTGGGACAAGGTCTAGCACAGATACGCAGTATTTT
>many|TRBV28|TRBJ2-1|NA
CASSLLVRHNEQFF
TGTGCCAGCAGTTTATTGGTCAGGCACAATGAGCAGTTCTTC
>NA|TRBV20-1|TRBJ2-3|NA
CSPSIVSIRSDTQYF
TGCAGTCCCTCAATTGTCTCCATTCGTTCAGATACGCAGTATTTT
>many|TRBV6-1|TRBJ2-7|NA
CASIQPGGPYEQYF
TGTGCCAGCATTCAACCAGGAGGGCCTTACGAGCAGTACTTC
>many|TRBV6-1|TRBJ1-1|NA
CASRARGHEAFF
TGTGCCAGCAGAGCCAGGGGCCATGAAGCTTTCTTT
>many|TRBV20-1|TRBJ2-7|NA
CSARRESWGEQYF
TGCAGTGCTAGGAGGGAATCTTGGGGAGAGCAGTACTTC
>few|TRBV18|TRBJ2-2|TRBD2
CASSPPLGLHTGELFF
TGTGCCAGCTCACCACCTCTGGGACTACACACCGGGGAGCTGTTTTTT
>many|TRBV6-2/TRBV6-3|TRBJ1-5|TRBD1
CASSYERQGVGNQPQHF
TGTGCCAGCAGTTACGAGCGACAGGGGGTAGGCAATCAGCCCCAGCATTTT
>many|TRBV5-1|TRBJ2-1|NA
CASSRNNEQFF
TGCGCCAGCAGCCGTAACAATGAGCAGTTCTTC
>NA|TRBV2|TRBJ2-7|NA
CASHWDGYEQYF
TGTGCCAGCCACTGGGACGGCTACGAGCAGTACTTC
>NA|TRBV4-1|TRBJ2-3|NA
CASSQGSPDTGDTQYF
TGCGCCAGCAGCCAAGGTTCGCCGGACACGGGAGATACGCAGTATTTT
>NA|TRBV9|TRBJ2-1|NA
CASSGGTNMRGNEQFF
TGTGCCAGCAGCGGGGGGACCAATATGAGGGGCAATGAGCAGTTCTTC
>many|TRBV15|TRBJ2-7|TRBD1
CATSKRGRPGEQYF
TGTGCCACCAGCAAAAGGGGGCGCCCCGGCGAGCAGTACTTC
>many|TRBV3-1|TRBJ2-2|NA
CASSQKGTSTGELFF
TGTGCCAGCAGCCAAAAAGGTACCAGTACCGGGGAGCTGTTTTTT
>many|TRBV7-8|TRBJ2-7|NA
CASSTPRDPYEQYF
TGTGCCAGCAGCACACCGAGAGACCCCTACGAGCAGTACTTC
>few|TRBV6-1|TRBJ2-7|NA
CASSVPVGRQSSYEQYF
TGTGCCAGCAGTGTCCCGGTGGGCCGACAGAGCTCCTACGAGCAGTACTTC
>few|TRBV5-1|TRBJ2-2|NA
CASSEADNTGELFF
TGCGCCAGCAGTGAGGCAGACAACACCGGGGAGCTGTTTTTT
>many|TRBV20-1|TRBJ2-7|NA
CSASRLGGTYEQYF
TGCAGTGCTAGCCGACTAGGCGGTACCTACGAGCAGTACTTC
>NA|TRBV6-1|TRBJ2-1|TRBD2
CASRLAGAEQFF
TGTGCCAGCAGACTAGCGGGAGCTGAGCAGTTCTTC
>few|TRBV6-5|TRBJ1-2|TRBD1
CASSYGQGNGYTF
TGTGCCAGCAGTTACGGACAGGGAAATGGCTACACCTTC
>many|TRBV6-1|TRBJ2-1|TRBD2
CASSRTSVAYNEQFF
TGTGCCAGCAGTCGGACTAGCGTAGCCTACAATGAGCAGTTCTTC
>NA|TRBV7-9|TRBJ1-6|NA
CASSLESGHSPLHF
TGTGCCAGCAGCTTAGAGTCTGGTCATTCACCCCTCCACTTT
>many|TRBV10-3|TRBJ2-1|TRBD2
CAISESRTSGSNEQFF
TGTGCCATCAGTGAGTCTAGGACTAGCGGGAGTAATGAGCAGTTCTTC
>many|TRBV20-1|TRBJ2-2|TRBD2
CSARVSSGRANTGELFF
TGCAGTGCTAGAGTTTCTAGCGGGAGGGCCAACACCGGGGAGCTGTTTTTT
>many|TRBV6-1|TRBJ2-1|TRBD2
CASSEGLAGGPHNEQFF
TGTGCCAGCAGTGAGGGTTTAGCGGGAGGGCCTCACAATGAGCAGTTCTTC
>NA|TRBV5-1|TRBJ2-2|NA
CASSNVVRVSTGELFF
TGCGCCAGCAGCAATGTCGTAAGGGTCAGCACCGGGGAGCTGTTTTTT
>many|TRBV12-3/TRBV12-4|TRBJ2-1|NA
CASSSPEPPNNNEQFF
TGTGCCAGCAGTTCCCCGGAACCCCCGAACAACAATGAGCAGTTCTTC
>NA|TRBV11-3|TRBJ2-1|TRBD1
CASSIETGGWGNEQFF
TGTGCCAGCAGCATAGAGACAGGGGGTTGGGGTAATGAGCAGTTCTTC
>many|TRBV7-2|TRBJ2-3|NA
CASRQASPTSTDTQYF
TGTGCCAGCAGACAGGCTTCTCCGACTAGCACAGATACGCAGTATTTT